What follows are 24 T cell receptor beta chains derived from one specimen sequenced in a study of T cell changes during pregnancy in multiple sclerosis. Libraries were prepared by immunoSEQ multiplex PCR; TCRdb keeps only in-frame clonotypes and omits some of them. The sample contains 40,000 to 50,000 clones, 94% of which appear only once. The sample was CD8+ T cells from peripheral blood mononuclear cells, taken in the third trimester of pregnancy. The receptors here all came from a female donor with multiple sclerosis, enrolled in a pregnancy study.

The chain has TRBV28 and TRBJ2-2; 10 positions agree with TRBD1. The germline CDR1 and CDR2 sequences are MDHEN and SYDVKM. CDR3 size: 16 residues. After removal of 6 bases from V and 5 bases from J, the junction contained 9 bases not matched to a gene. The CDR3 region has the DNA TGTGCCAGCAGCCCGACTGACAGGGGGCTAACCGGGGAGCTGTTTTTT. It yields the protein CASSPTDRGLTGELFF.

On this clone: The sample holds other DNA sequences that translate to the same CDR3. V is TRBV28 and J is TRBJ2-7; 7 bases line up with TRBD1. The ends lost 3 bases at V and 0 bases at J; junction bases unmatched: 5. The CDR3 is made up of 15 amino acids. Germline CDR1 MDHEN, CDR2 SYDVKM. CDR3 amino acids: CASSFRGTSSYEQYF. CDR3 bases: TGTGCCAGCAGTTTCAGGGGGACAAGCTCCTACGAGCAGTACTTC.

CDR3 amino acids: CASSTTDSTDTQYF. In DNA form, the CDR3 reads TGTGCCAGCAGTACGACTGACTCCACAGATACGCAGTATTTT. The chain is built from TRBV27 and TRBJ2-3; D is uncertain. The germline gives CDR1 MNHEY, CDR2 SMNVEV (reference sequence). The V gene lost 5 bases and the J gene lost 2 bases, with 11 bases spanning the gap. CDR3 size: 14 residues.

The J gene is TRBJ2-7, the V gene TRBV28, with D unclear. V was cut by 2 bases and J by 5 bases, with 16 bases left in between. Germline CDR1 MDHEN, CDR2 SYDVKM. The CDR3 has 15 residues. The CDR3 nucleotides read TGTGCCAGCAGTTTACAGGCCGGCCCTTCGGACGAGCAGTACTTC. Protein: CASSLQAGPSDEQYF.

The chain couples TRBV5-6 to TRBJ1-2; unclear D gene. The CDR3 has 14 amino acids. CDR1 SGHDT and CDR2 YYEEEE come from the germline V gene. Trimming pared 5 bases from V and 3 bases from J, leaving 14 bases between. CDR3 DNA: TGTGCCAGCAGATTCAGTGGCCTCGACTATGGCTACACCTTC. Translation gives CASRFSGLDYGYTF.

The rearrangement uses TRBV28 and TRBJ2-7; D is unresolved. V gave up 1 base and J gave up 2 bases, with 9 bases separating them. Germline V gene data show CDR1 as MDHEN and CDR2 as SYDVKM. The CDR3 is 14 residues long. In DNA form, the CDR3 reads TGTGCCAGCAGTTTATTGGAGAAGGCCTACGAGCAGTACTTC. Translation: CASSLLEKAYEQYF.

CDR3 nucleotides: TGTGCCAGCAGCCTTATGGCGGGCGAGCAGTTCTTC. Translating it yields CASSLMAGEQFF. The rearrangement joins TRBV4-2 to TRBJ2-1, with a tentative D call TRBD2 (5 bases). V was pared by 4 bases and J by 10 bases, with 11 bases between. CDR3 length equals 12 residues. CDR1 LGHNA and CDR2 YNFKEQ come from the germline V gene.

The chain combines TRBV2 with TRBJ1-2; TRBD1 aligns across 9 bases. The CDR3 has 15 amino acids. Trimming cost V 6 bases and J 4 bases; bases outside gene matches: 9. CDR1 is SNHLY, CDR2 FYNNEI, per germline. The CDR3 region is CASRPGQGAVYGYTF. The CDR3 nucleotides are TGTGCCAGCAGGCCGGGACAGGGAGCGGTCTATGGCTACACCTTC.

V and J are TRBV6-5 and TRBJ2-7; D is ambiguous. Germline CDR1 and CDR2: MNHEY and SVGAGI. There are 14 residues in the CDR3. V lost 0 bases and J lost 3, with 9 bases in between. The CDR3 bases are TGTGCCAGCAGTTACTCGAGTTCGGGCTACGAGCAGTACTTC. Amino acid sequence: CASSYSSSGYEQYF.

J is TRBJ2-1 and V is TRBV28; 8 bases are a match to TRBD2. Trimming removed 4 bases from V and 4 bases from J; junction bases left unmatched: 9. The germline gives CDR1 MDHEN, CDR2 SYDVKM. The length of the CDR3 is 16 residues. The CDR3 nucleotides read TGTGCCAGCAGTTCCCGCCTGGGACTAGGGTACAATGAGCAGTTCTTC. As protein: CASSSRLGLGYNEQFF. The full variable domain, completed using reference TRBV28 and TRBJ2-1, is DVKVTQSSRYLVKRTGEKVFLECVQDMDHENMFWYRQDPGLGLRLIYFSYDVKMKEKGDIPEGYSVSREKKERFSLILESASTNQTSMYLCASSSRLGLGYNEQFFGPGTRLTVL.

The sample holds a few counts of this clone. The rearrangement uses TRBV23-1 and TRBJ1-5; TRBD1 is a possible D gene (5 bases). TRBV23-1 counts as an open reading frame of uncertain function. V was shortened by 0 bases and J by 7 bases, with 10 bases between the two germline ends. The CDR3 is 14 amino acids. For the CDR3, the DNA is TGCGCCAGCAGTCAATCGGCAGGGTCCCAGCCCCAGCATTTT. This gives the protein CASSQSAGSQPQHF.

The CDR3, as DNA: TGTGCCAGCAGCTTAAGCTCCGTGGTCGTCCCAGATACGCAGTATTTT. Translation: CASSLSSVVVPDTQYF. The J gene is TRBJ2-3, the V gene TRBV7-6; D not certain. Trimming took off 2 bases at V and 4 bases at J, with 16 bases between the two ends. There are 16 residues in the CDR3. CDR1 and CDR2 (germline): SGHVS, FNYEAQ. Combining the CDR3 with reference TRBV7-6 and TRBJ2-3 gives the whole variable domain GAGVSQSPRYKVTKRGQDVALRCDPISGHVSLYWYRQALGQGPEFLTYFNYEAQQDKSGLPNDRFSAERPEGSISTLTIQRTEQRDSAMYRCASSLSSVVVPDTQYFGPGTRLTVL.

V is TRBV7-8 and J is TRBJ1-2, with D possibly matching TRBD1 (5 bases). The V end was cut by 5 bases, the J end by 2 bases, with 15 bases between. CDR3 length equals 15 residues. Germline CDR1 is SGHVS and CDR2 is FQNEAQ. In DNA form, the CDR3 reads TGTGCCAGCAGCGGGGGGTCTCGCCCGAACTATGGCTACACCTTC. Its translation is CASSGGSRPNYGYTF.

This chain links TRBV4-3 with TRBJ2-5; TRBD2 aligns across 8 bases. V dropped 0 bases and J dropped 5; count of bases not matched to a gene: 11. The CDR3 has 17 amino acids. Germline CDR1 LGHNA, CDR2 YSLEER. For the CDR3, the DNA is TGCGCCAGCAGCCAAGAGGAAGAAGCGGGAGAGGGGGAGACCCAGTACTTC. Its protein product is CASSQEEEAGEGETQYF.

The chain is built from TRBV14 and TRBJ2-7, with 10 bases lining up with TRBD1. The V gene end was trimmed by 3 bases and the J gene end by 7 bases; junction bases not matched to a gene: 9. The CDR3 totals 15 residues. CDR1 SGHDN and CDR2 FVKESK come from the germline V gene. The CDR3 protein is CASSHFDRGRMEQYF. The DNA of the CDR3 is TGTGCCAGCAGCCACTTTGACAGGGGGCGCATGGAGCAGTACTTC.

The chain couples TRBV28 to TRBJ1-5; D is undetermined. The CDR3 has 16 amino acids. Germline loops: CDR1 MDHEN, CDR2 SYDVKM. Trimming stripped 5 bases from V and 0 bases from J, with 14 bases between. Here the CDR3 reads CASSPVGFGSNQPQHF. The DNA of the CDR3 is TGTGCCAGCAGTCCTGTCGGGTTCGGTAGCAATCAGCCCCAGCATTTT.

The rearrangement joins TRBV9 to TRBJ2-7; D perhaps matches TRBD2 (5 bases). The CDR3 has 14 residues. Trimming shortened V by 4 bases and J by 2 bases, and 13 bases separated the two germline ends. Germline CDR1 SGDLS, CDR2 YYNGEE. CDR3 residues: CASSPEGRAYEQYF. The CDR3, as DNA: TGTGCCAGCAGCCCAGAGGGCCGAGCCTACGAGCAGTACTTC.

The chain joins TRBV19 to TRBJ2-1; 8 bases are a match to TRBD2. The germline CDR1 and CDR2 sequences are LNHDA and SQIVND (reference sequence). The CDR3 is 15 residues long. J gave up 6 bases and V 2 bases, and 6 bases lay outside the gene matches. In DNA form, the CDR3 reads TGTGCCAGTAGTATAACTAGCGGAGGGGCCAATGAGCAGTTCTTC. Amino acids: CASSITSGGANEQFF.

The chain carries TRBV5-5 and TRBJ2-3; D not resolved. CDR1 SGHKS and CDR2 YYEKEE come from the germline V gene (reference sequence). The ends were cut back, 3 bases at V and 0 bases at J, with 5 bases in the middle. The CDR3 spans 13 residues. CDR3 region: CASSSSSTDTQYF. CDR3 coding DNA: TGTGCCAGCAGCTCATCAAGCACAGATACGCAGTATTTT.

The CDR3 DNA sequence: TGTGCCTCGGCGGGTAGCAGCCAAGAGACCCAGTACTTC. Its translation: CASAGSSQETQYF. The V gene is TRBV10-3, the J gene TRBJ2-5; a weak D match, TRBD2 (5 bases). The CDR3 has 13 residues. V was shortened by 11 bases and J by 1 base, with 14 bases between the two germline ends. In germline, CDR1 is ENHRY, CDR2 SYGVKD.

The chain uses TRBV5-8 and TRBJ1-2, with D hard to call. V lost 0 bases to trimming and J lost 5 bases, with 8 bases between them. Germline CDR1 SGHTS, CDR2 YDEGEE. The CDR3 contains 13 residues. CDR3 loop: CASSLGLFYGYTF. Written as DNA, the CDR3 is TGTGCCAGCAGCTTGGGACTATTTTATGGCTACACCTTC. Based on the CDR3 plus reference TRBV5-8 and TRBJ1-2, the full variable domain is EAGVTQSPTHLIKTRGQQATLRCSPISGHTSVYWYQQALGLGLQFLLWYDEGEERNRGNFPPRFSGRQFPNYSSELNVNALELEDSALYLCASSLGLFYGYTFGSGTRLTVV.

This clone was observed a single time. The CDR3 loop is CASSFGSTDTQYF. CDR3 DNA: TGTGCCAGCAGTTTCGGGTCCACAGATACGCAGTATTTT. The V call is TRBV6-8, the J call TRBJ2-3; D not certain. This CDR3 spans 13 amino acids. Trimming took 4 bases from V and 2 from J, leaving 7 bases between them. Looked up from germline, CDR1 is MNHGY and CDR2 is SAAAGT.

The V call is TRBV6-6, the J call TRBJ2-2; 8 bases map to TRBD1. This CDR3 contains 15 residues. V was pared by 6 bases and J by 4 bases, with 7 bases of the junction left unmatched. Germline lookup yields CDR1 MNHNY and CDR2 SVGAGI (reference sequence). CDR3 sequence: CASRTGQGSTGELFF. The CDR3 nucleotides are TGTGCCAGCAGGACAGGACAGGGAAGCACCGGGGAGCTGTTTTTT.

J is TRBJ1-2 and V is TRBV27; TRBD1 matches at 11 bases. This CDR3 region has 16 residues. CDR1 and CDR2 (germline): MNHEY, SMNVEV (reference sequence). The V segment lost 0 bases and the J segment 7 bases; nucleotides outside the gene matches: 7. CDR3 loop: CASSLSRTGGAGGYTF. DNA of the CDR3: TGTGCCAGCAGTTTATCGCGGACAGGGGGCGCGGGTGGCTACACCTTC.